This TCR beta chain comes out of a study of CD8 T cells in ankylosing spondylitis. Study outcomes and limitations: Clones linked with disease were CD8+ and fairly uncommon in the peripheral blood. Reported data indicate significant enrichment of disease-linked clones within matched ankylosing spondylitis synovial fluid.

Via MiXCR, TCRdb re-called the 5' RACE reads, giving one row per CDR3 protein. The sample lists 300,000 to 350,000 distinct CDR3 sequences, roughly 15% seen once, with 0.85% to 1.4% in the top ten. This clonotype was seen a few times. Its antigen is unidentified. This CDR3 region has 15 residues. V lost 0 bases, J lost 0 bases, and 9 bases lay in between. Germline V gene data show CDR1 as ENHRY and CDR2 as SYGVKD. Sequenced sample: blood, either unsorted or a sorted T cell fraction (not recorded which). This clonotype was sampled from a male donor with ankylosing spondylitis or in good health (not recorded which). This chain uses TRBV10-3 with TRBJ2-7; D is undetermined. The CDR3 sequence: CAISESSRNSYEQYF. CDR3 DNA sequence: TGTGCCATCAGTGAGTCGTCCAGGAACTCCTACGAGCAGTACTTC.